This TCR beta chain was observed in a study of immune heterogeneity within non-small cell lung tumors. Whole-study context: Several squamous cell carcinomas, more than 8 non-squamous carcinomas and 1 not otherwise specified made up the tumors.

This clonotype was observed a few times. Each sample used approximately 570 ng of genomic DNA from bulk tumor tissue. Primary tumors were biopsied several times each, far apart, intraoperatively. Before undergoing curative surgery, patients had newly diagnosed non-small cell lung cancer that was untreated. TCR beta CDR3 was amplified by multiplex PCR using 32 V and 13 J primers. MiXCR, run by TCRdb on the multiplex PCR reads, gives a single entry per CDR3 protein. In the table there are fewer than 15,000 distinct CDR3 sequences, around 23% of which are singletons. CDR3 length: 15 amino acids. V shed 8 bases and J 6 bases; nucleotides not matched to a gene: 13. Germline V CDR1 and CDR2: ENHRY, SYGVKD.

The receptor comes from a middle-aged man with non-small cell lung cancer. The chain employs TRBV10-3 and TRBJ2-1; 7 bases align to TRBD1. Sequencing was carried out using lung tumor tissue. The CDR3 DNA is TGTGCCATCGGGGACAGCACTTATCGAGGCAATGAGCAGTTCTTC. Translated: CAIGDSTYRGNEQFF.